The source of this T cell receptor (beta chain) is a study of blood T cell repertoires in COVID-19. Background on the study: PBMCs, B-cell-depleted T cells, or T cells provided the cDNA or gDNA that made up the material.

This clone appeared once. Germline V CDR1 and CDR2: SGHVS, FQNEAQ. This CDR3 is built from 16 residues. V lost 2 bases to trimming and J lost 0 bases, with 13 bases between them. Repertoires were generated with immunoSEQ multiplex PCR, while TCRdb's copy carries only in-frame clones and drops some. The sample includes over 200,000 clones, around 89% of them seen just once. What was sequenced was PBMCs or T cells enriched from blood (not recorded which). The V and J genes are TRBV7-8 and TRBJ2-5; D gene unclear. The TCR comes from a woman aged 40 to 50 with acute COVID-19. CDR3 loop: CASSLLQSGYQETQYF. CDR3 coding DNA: TGTGCCAGCAGCTTACTCCAGTCAGGTTACCAAGAGACCCAGTACTTC.